This TCR beta chain was identified during a study of control samples from healthy donors and cancer patients. Data came from immunoSEQ multiplex PCR; TCRdb stores just in-frame clones and leaves some out. The sample includes under 450,000 clones, around 90% of them seen just once. This clone was picked up one time. The CDR3 contains 16 residues. In germline, CDR1 is SGHDN, CDR2 FVKESK. Trimming removed 0 bases from V and 0 bases from J, with 9 bases in between. The source material was PBMCs. The gene calls are TRBV14 and TRBJ2-1; the D gene is possibly TRBD2 (6 bases). This TCR derives from a man aged 40-49 years with head and neck cancer. CDR3 in amino acids: CASSQEGGSSYNEQFF. CDR3 DNA sequence: TGTGCCAGCAGCCAAGAGGGGGGAAGCTCCTACAATGAGCAGTTCTTC.